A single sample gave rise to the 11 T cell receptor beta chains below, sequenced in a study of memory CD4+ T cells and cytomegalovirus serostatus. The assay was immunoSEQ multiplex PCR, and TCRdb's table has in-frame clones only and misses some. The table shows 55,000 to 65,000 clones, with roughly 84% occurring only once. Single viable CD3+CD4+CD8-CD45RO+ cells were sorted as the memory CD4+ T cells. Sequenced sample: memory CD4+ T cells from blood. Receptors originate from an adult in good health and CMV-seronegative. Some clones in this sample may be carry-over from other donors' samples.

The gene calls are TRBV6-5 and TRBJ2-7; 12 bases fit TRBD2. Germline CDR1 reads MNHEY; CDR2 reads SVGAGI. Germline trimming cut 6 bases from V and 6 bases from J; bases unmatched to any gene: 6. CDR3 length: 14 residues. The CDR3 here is CASRRTSGMREQYF. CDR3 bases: TGTGCCAGCAGGAGGACTAGCGGGATGCGCGAGCAGTACTTC.

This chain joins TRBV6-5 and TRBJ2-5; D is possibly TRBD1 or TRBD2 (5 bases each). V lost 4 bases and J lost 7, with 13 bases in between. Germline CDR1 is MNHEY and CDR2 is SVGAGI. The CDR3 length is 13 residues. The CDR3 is CASSSGAARTQYF. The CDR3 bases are TGTGCCAGCAGTTCCGGGGCCGCCAGGACCCAGTACTTC.

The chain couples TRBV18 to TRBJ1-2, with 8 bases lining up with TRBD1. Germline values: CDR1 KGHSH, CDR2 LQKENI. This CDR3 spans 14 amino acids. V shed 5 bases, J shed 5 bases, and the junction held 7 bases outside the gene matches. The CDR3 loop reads CASSLSTGGYGYTF. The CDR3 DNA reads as TGTGCCAGCTCATTAAGCACAGGGGGATATGGCTACACCTTC.

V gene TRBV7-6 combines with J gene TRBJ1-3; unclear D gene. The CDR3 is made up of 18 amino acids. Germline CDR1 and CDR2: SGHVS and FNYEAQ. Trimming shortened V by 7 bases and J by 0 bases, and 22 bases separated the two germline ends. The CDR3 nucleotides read TGTGCCAGCACCGTAGGAGTAGCATCCCGATCCTCTGGAAACACCATATATTTT. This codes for CASTVGVASRSSGNTIYF.

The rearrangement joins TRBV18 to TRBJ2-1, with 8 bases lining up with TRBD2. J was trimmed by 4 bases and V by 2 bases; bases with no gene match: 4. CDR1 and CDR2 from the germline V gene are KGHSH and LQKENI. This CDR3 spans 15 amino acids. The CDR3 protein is CASSPVSGSYNEQFF. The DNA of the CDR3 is TGTGCCAGCTCACCAGTCAGCGGGAGTTACAATGAGCAGTTCTTC.

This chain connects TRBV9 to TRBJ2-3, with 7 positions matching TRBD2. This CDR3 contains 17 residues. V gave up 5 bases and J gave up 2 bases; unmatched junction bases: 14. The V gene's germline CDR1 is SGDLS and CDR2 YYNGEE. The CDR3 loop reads CASSPVARGGSTDTQYF. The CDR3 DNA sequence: TGTGCCAGCAGTCCCGTAGCTAGGGGAGGGTCCACAGATACGCAGTATTTT.

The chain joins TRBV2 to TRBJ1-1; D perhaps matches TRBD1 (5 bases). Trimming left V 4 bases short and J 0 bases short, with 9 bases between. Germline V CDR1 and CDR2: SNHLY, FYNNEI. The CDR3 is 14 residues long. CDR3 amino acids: CASSAYRLNTEAFF. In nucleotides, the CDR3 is TGTGCCAGCAGTGCTTACAGGTTGAACACTGAAGCTTTCTTT. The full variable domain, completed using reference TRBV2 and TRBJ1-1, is EPEVTQTPSHQVTQMGQEVILRCVPISNHLYFYWYRQILGQKVEFLVSFYNNEISEKSEIFDDQFSVERPDGSNFTLKIRSTKLEDSAMYFCASSAYRLNTEAFFGQGTRLTVV.

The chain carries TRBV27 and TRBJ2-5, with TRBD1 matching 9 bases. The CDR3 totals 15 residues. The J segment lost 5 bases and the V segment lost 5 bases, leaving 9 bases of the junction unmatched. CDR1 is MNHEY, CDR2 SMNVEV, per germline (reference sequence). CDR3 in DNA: TGTGCCAGCAGTAACCACGGGACAGGGTACGAGACCCAGTACTTC. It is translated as CASSNHGTGYETQYF.

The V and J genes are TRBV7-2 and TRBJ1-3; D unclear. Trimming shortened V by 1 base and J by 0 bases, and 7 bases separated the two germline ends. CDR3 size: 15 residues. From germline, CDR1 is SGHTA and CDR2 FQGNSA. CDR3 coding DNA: TGTGCCAGCAGCTTAGACGGAAGCTCTGGAAACACCATATATTTT. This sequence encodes CASSLDGSSGNTIYF.

The CDR3 is CASREGGGNTEAFF. The CDR3 bases are TGTGCCAGCAGGGAGGGAGGGGGGAACACTGAAGCTTTCTTT. The chain links TRBV5-4 to TRBJ1-1; D possibly corresponds to TRBD1 (6 bases). The V end was cut by 5 bases, the J end by 1 base, with 12 bases between. Germline CDR1 and CDR2: SGHNT and YYREEE (reference sequence). This CDR3 is 14 amino acids long.

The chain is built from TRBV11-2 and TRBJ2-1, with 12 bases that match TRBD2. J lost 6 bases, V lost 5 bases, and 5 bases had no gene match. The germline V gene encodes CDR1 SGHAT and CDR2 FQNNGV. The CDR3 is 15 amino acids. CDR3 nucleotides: TGTGCCAGCAGCCTACTAGCGGGAGGTGTCAATGAGCAGTTCTTC. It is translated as CASSLLAGGVNEQFF.